The 18 T cell receptor beta chains listed next were all sequenced from one sample in a study of blood T cell repertoires in COVID-19. Some clones are missing from TCRdb's copy, which holds only in-frame ones; the method was immunoSEQ multiplex PCR. The repertoire has approximately 140,000 clones, 88% of them found once; the top ten carry approximately 2.5%. Sequencing input: peripheral blood. The receptors here all came from a human donor with COVID-19, enrolled during active disease. The donor label of this sample is uncertain.

The chain carries TRBV3-1 (or the pseudogene TRBV3-2) and TRBJ2-7; 8 positions agree with TRBD1. There are 13 residues in the CDR3. Trimming took 3 bases from V and 6 from J; bases not matched to a gene: 4. Per the germline V gene, CDR1 is LGHDT and CDR2 is YNNKEL (reference sequence). The CDR3 spells CASSHLQGVEQYF. The CDR3 coding sequence is TGTGCCAGCAGCCACTTACAGGGGGTCGAGCAGTACTTC.

The chain has TRBV28 and TRBJ2-7; no definite D call. With 6 bases removed from V and 0 bases from J, the gap between germline ends came to 21 bases. Germline-derived CDR1 and CDR2 are MDHEN and SYDVKM. The CDR3 covers 17 residues. The DNA of the CDR3 is TGTGCCAGCAGAAAAACGGCCCCCGGTAGGAGCTCCTACGAGCAGTACTTC. As protein: CASRKTAPGRSSYEQYF. Full variable domain (outside the CDR3, taken from reference TRBV28 and TRBJ2-7): DVKVTQSSRYLVKRTGEKVFLECVQDMDHENMFWYRQDPGLGLRLIYFSYDVKMKEKGDIPEGYSVSREKKERFSLILESASTNQTSMYLCASRKTAPGRSSYEQYFGPGTRLTVT.

A few counts support this clone. The CDR3 DNA reads as TGTGCCAGCAGCTCCCCGCGGGGTGCGGGGGGGCCCAGGGAGCAGTACTTC. It translates to CASSSPRGAGGPREQYF. V and J are TRBV7-9 and TRBJ2-7; 9 nucleotides line up with TRBD2. Trimming at V came to 4 bases and at J to 7 bases, leaving 17 bases not matched to a gene. Per the germline V gene, CDR1 is SEHNR and CDR2 is FQNEAQ (reference sequence). This CDR3 is built from 17 residues.

This clone has just a few counts. V and J are TRBV11-2 and TRBJ1-3, with D perhaps matching TRBD1 (5 bases). The V end was cut by 3 bases, the J end by 4 bases, with 10 bases between. The CDR3 is 14 residues long. Per germline, CDR1 SGHAT and CDR2 FQNNGV. Here the CDR3 reads CASSFLGVGNTIYF. The CDR3 nucleotides read TGTGCCAGCAGCTTTTTAGGGGTAGGAAACACCATATATTTT.

The chain uses TRBV18 and TRBJ2-7; D not resolved. Germline loops: CDR1 KGHSH, CDR2 LQKENI. This CDR3 has 12 residues. Trimming removed 2 bases from V and 4 bases from J, with 6 bases in between. CDR3 DNA: TGTGCCAGCTCACCAGACATTTACGAGCAGTACTTC. This translates into CASSPDIYEQYF.

This clone was recorded once. J is TRBJ1-6 and V is TRBV6-1; tentatively, D is TRBD1 (6 bases). Trimming took 2 bases from V and 8 from J, leaving 13 bases between them. CDR1 MNHNS and CDR2 SASEGT come from the germline V gene. The CDR3 contains 15 residues. Here the CDR3 reads CASSEYRARDSPLHF. The DNA of the CDR3 is TGTGCCAGCAGTGAATACAGGGCAAGGGATTCACCCCTCCACTTT.

The V call is TRBV5-1, the J call TRBJ1-3; TRBD1 matches at 8 bases. CDR1 SGHRS and CDR2 YFSETQ come from the germline V gene. The CDR3 loop spans 16 amino acids. With 0 bases clipped from V and 0 bases from J, the junction kept 2 bases outside the gene matches. The CDR3 sequence: CASSLAGTGSGNTIYF. The CDR3 nucleotides read TGCGCCAGCAGCTTGGCCGGGACAGGCTCTGGAAACACCATATATTTT.

V usage is TRBV4-2 and J usage is TRBJ1-2, with TRBD1 as a possible D gene (5 bases). CDR3 length equals 16 residues. Germline-derived CDR1 and CDR2 are LGHNA and YNFKEQ. V shed 1 base and J shed 5 bases, with 17 bases lying between them. CDR3 DNA sequence: TGTGCCAGCAGCCAAGTCCTCCAAAACAGACAGTATGGCTACACCTTC. Residues: CASSQVLQNRQYGYTF.

This clone has a single count. The chain has TRBV19 and TRBJ1-5; D possibly corresponds to TRBD1 (6 bases). This CDR3 comprises 17 residues. Between the trimmed V and J ends, which lost 3 bases and 0 bases, there was a span of 15 bases. Germline CDR1 and CDR2: LNHDA and SQIVND (reference sequence). The CDR3 nucleotides are TGTGCCAGTAGTATCCCAACCGGGACACTTAGCAATCAGCCCCAGCATTTT. Translated: CASSIPTGTLSNQPQHF.

This chain links TRBV7-8 with TRBJ1-5; D might be TRBD1 (5 bases). Trimming left V 5 bases short and J 6 bases short, with 17 bases between. Germline V gene lookup returns CDR1 SGHVS and CDR2 FQNEAQ. This CDR3 spans 15 amino acids. CDR3 residues: CASSPRGGQGQPQHF. The CDR3 bases are TGTGCCAGCAGCCCCCGGGGAGGGCAGGGTCAGCCCCAGCATTTT.

The chain carries TRBV6-6 and TRBJ1-5; TRBD1 matches at 9 bases. The junction had 4 bases not matched to a gene; V was cut back by 2 bases and J by 5 bases. Germline V gene sequence: CDR1 MNHNY, CDR2 SVGAGI (reference sequence). This CDR3 is built from 15 residues. In DNA, the CDR3 is TGTGCCAGCAGTTACGCGGGACAGGGCTATCAGCCCCAGCATTTT. It is translated as CASSYAGQGYQPQHF.

The rearrangement uses TRBV27 and TRBJ1-1, with D uncertain. The CDR3 runs to 11 residues. CDR1 is MNHEY, CDR2 SMNVEV, per germline (reference sequence). V shed 6 bases and J shed 8 bases, with 10 bases lying between them. Here the CDR3 DNA reads TGTGCCAGCAGCCTACGAGGGGAAGCTTTCTTT. It yields the protein CASSLRGEAFF.

The chain joins TRBV28 to TRBJ1-1; 7 nucleotides agree with TRBD1. The germline V gene encodes CDR1 MDHEN and CDR2 SYDVKM. CDR3 length equals 11 residues. CDR3: CVSTGAWGAFF. CDR3 nucleotide sequence: TGTGTGAGCACAGGGGCGTGGGGAGCTTTCTTT.

The CDR3 DNA is TGTGCCAGCAGTACCGGGACAGGGACTGAAAAACTGTTTTTT. The encoded protein is CASSTGTGTEKLFF. This chain uses TRBV7-6 with TRBJ1-4; 9 nucleotides line up with TRBD1. The V gene end was trimmed by 6 bases and the J gene end by 7 bases; junction bases not matched to a gene: 6. The CDR3 is 14 residues long. Germline V gene sequence: CDR1 SGHVS, CDR2 FNYEAQ.

Only one count was recorded for this clone. The gene calls are TRBV3-1 (or the pseudogene TRBV3-2) and TRBJ2-1; D is uncertain. CDR3 length: 14 amino acids. Between the trimmed V and J ends, which lost 1 base and 7 bases, there was a span of 11 bases. Germline CDR1 reads LGHDT; CDR2 reads YNNKEL (reference sequence). CDR3 nucleotide sequence: TGTGCCAGCAGCCAAGGCGTATCAAATAATGAGCAGTTCTTC. Protein sequence: CASSQGVSNNEQFF.

The V call is TRBV10-3, the J call TRBJ1-2, with TRBD1 matching 9 bases. The CDR3 loop spans 14 amino acids. Trimming at V came to 6 bases and at J to 0 bases, leaving 2 bases not matched to a gene. Germline V lookup: CDR1 ENHRY, CDR2 SYGVKD. The chain's CDR3 is CAIRTGGANYGYTF. CDR3 nucleotide sequence: TGTGCCATCAGGACAGGGGGAGCTAACTATGGCTACACCTTC.

The gene calls are TRBV19 and TRBJ1-1, with TRBD1 as a possible D gene (5 bases). This CDR3 region has 15 residues. Germline values: CDR1 LNHDA, CDR2 SQIVND (reference sequence). The germline V and J ends were trimmed by 5 bases and 3 bases, with 16 bases remaining between them. CDR3 amino acids: CASSEWGDSDTEAFF. The CDR3 DNA is TGTGCCAGTAGTGAATGGGGCGATTCGGACACTGAAGCTTTCTTT.

The rearrangement uses TRBV7-3 and TRBJ1-2; D ambiguous. The CDR3 sequence is 13 residues long. Trimming removed 5 bases at V and 4 bases at J, with 11 bases between. From germline, CDR1 is SGHTA and CDR2 FQGTGA. The CDR3 is CASSRVEGYGYTF. Written as DNA, the CDR3 is TGTGCCAGCAGCCGGGTGGAGGGCTATGGCTACACCTTC.